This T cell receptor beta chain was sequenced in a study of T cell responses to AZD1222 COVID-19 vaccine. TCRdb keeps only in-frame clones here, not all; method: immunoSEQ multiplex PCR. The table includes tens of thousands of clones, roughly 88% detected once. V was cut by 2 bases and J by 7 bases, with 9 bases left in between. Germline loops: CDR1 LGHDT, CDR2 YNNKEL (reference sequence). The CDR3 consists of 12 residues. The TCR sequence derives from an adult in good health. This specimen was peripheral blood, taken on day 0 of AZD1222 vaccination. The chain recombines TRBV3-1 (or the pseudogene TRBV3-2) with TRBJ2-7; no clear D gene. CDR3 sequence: CASSQNMGEQYF. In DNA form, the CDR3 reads TGTGCCAGCAGCCAAAATATGGGGGAGCAGTACTTC.